A single sample is the source of the 25 T cell receptor beta chains below, sequenced in a study of OX40 agonist ivuxolimab in advanced cancers. The repertoire was sequenced with immunoSEQ multiplex PCR; TCRdb's copy has only in-frame clones and lacks some. This repertoire shows 77,000 or so clones, less than 95% found once; its top ten account for 1.5% to 2%. The starting material was CD4+ or CD8+ T cells sorted from blood, obtained in a trial of the OX40 agonist ivuxolimab. These receptor sequences come from an adult with an advanced solid tumor such as melanoma, head and neck, liver or kidney cancer.

CDR3 coding DNA: TGCGCCAGCAGCTTGGGAAGGGCCACTGAAGCTTTCTTT. It specifies CASSLGRATEAFF. V is TRBV5-1 and J is TRBJ1-1; no clear D. V lost 0 bases and J lost 4, with 7 bases in between. Germline CDR1 SGHRS, CDR2 YFSETQ. This CDR3 has 13 amino acids.

J is TRBJ1-2 and V is TRBV20-1, with D uncertain. The germline V gene encodes CDR1 DFQATT and CDR2 SNEGSKA (reference sequence). CDR3 size: 10 residues. Trimming removed 4 bases from V and 5 bases from J, with 5 bases in between. CDR3 coding DNA: TGCAGTGCTACAGATTATGGCTACACCTTC. Translating gives CSATDYGYTF.

The chain has TRBV5-4 and TRBJ2-5; weak D call: TRBD1 (6 bases). Germline V gene data show CDR1 as SGHNT and CDR2 as YYREEE (reference sequence). Trimming cost V 4 bases and J 5 bases, with 18 bases left between them. The CDR3 has 15 amino acids. The CDR3 DNA reads as TGTGCCAGCAGCCTGCCACAGGGTAATGAGGAGACCCAGTACTTC. It codes for CASSLPQGNEETQYF.

The chain joins TRBV7-9 to TRBJ1-1, with 9 positions matching TRBD1. The CDR3 is 14 residues long. The V gene's germline CDR1 is SEHNR and CDR2 FQNEAQ (reference sequence). With 2 bases clipped from V and 7 bases from J, the junction kept 5 bases outside the gene matches. DNA for the CDR3: TGTGCCAGCAGCTTAACAGGGGGCAGGGATGAAGCTTTCTTT. Translation: CASSLTGGRDEAFF.

The V gene is TRBV5-4, the J gene TRBJ2-4, with TRBD1 as a possible D gene (6 bases). The CDR3 has 14 residues. V was trimmed by 4 bases and J by 4 bases, leaving 12 bases between them. The germline CDR1 and CDR2 sequences are SGHNT and YYREEE (reference sequence). The CDR3 region has the DNA TGTGCCAGCAGCACGCCAGGGGCGAAAAACATTCAGTACTTC. As protein: CASSTPGAKNIQYF.

This clone was seen once. The V gene is TRBV5-4, the J gene TRBJ1-2; 7 bases agree with TRBD1. Germline CDR1 reads SGHNT; CDR2 reads YYREEE (reference sequence). The junction had 5 bases not matched to a gene; V was cut back by 3 bases and J by 6 bases. This CDR3 spans 13 amino acids. CDR3 bases: TGTGCCAGCAGCTCCACAACAGGGGATGGCTACACCTTC. Residues: CASSSTTGDGYTF. Supplemented by reference TRBV5-4 and TRBJ1-2, the full variable domain reads ETGVTQSPTHLIKTRGQQVTLRCSSQSGHNTVSWYQQALGQGPQFIFQYYREEENGRGNFPPRFSGLQFPNYSSELNVNALELDDSALYLCASSSTTGDGYTFGSGTRLTVV.

The count of this clone is one. V is TRBV29-1 and J is TRBJ2-7; 9 bases align to TRBD2. From germline, CDR1 is SQVTM and CDR2 ANQGSEA. V lost 6 bases to trimming and J lost 1 base; unmatched junction nucleotides: 16. This CDR3 has 17 amino acids. For the CDR3, the DNA is TGCAGCGTCGGTCACCAGCACGGGACTAGCCTTTCCTACGAGCAGTACTTC. It codes for CSVGHQHGTSLSYEQYF.

This clone was counted a single time. The CDR3 loop is CACSPAVGEQFF. The CDR3 nucleotides are TGTGCCTGTAGTCCGGCCGTAGGAGAGCAGTTCTTC. The chain combines TRBV10-3 with TRBJ2-1; D remains unclear. Germline CDR1 ENHRY, CDR2 SYGVKD. The CDR3 runs 12 residues. Trimming left V 11 bases short and J 10 bases short, with 18 bases between.

This clone appeared once. The V and J genes are TRBV5-1 and TRBJ2-7; TRBD1 is a possible D gene (7 bases). The CDR3 spans 15 residues. CDR1 is SGHRS and CDR2 is YFSETQ in the germline V gene. The V gene lost 0 bases and the J gene lost 3 bases, with 13 bases spanning the gap. CDR3 in amino acids: CASSLAAGGNYEQYF. The DNA for the CDR3 is TGCGCCAGCAGCTTGGCGGCAGGGGGGAACTACGAGCAGTACTTC.

The gene calls are TRBV19 and TRBJ2-7; D could derive from TRBD1 or TRBD2 (5 bases each). Germline CDR1 is LNHDA and CDR2 is SQIVND (reference sequence). The germline V and J ends were trimmed by 1 base and 6 bases, with 13 bases remaining between them. The length of the CDR3 is 14 residues. The CDR3: CASSIGGTPSEQYF. CDR3 sequence (DNA): TGTGCCAGTAGTATAGGGGGGACCCCCTCCGAGCAGTACTTC.

This clone was counted a few times. V is TRBV9 and J is TRBJ1-1; D gene uncertain. The V end was cut by 5 bases, the J end by 1 base, with 6 bases between. CDR1 is SGDLS and CDR2 is YYNGEE in the germline V gene. The CDR3 runs 12 residues. CDR3: CASSQQNTEAFF. Here the CDR3 DNA reads TGTGCCAGCAGTCAACAGAACACTGAAGCTTTCTTT.

The chain employs TRBV11-2 and TRBJ1-2, with D tentatively TRBD1 (5 bases). V lost 6 bases, J lost 3 bases, and 11 bases lay in between. The CDR3 consists of 13 residues. CDR1 and CDR2 from the germline V gene are SGHAT and FQNNGV. CDR3 nucleotide sequence: TGTGCCAGCAGGGGACGAGGGGACTATGGCTACACCTTC. It translates to CASRGRGDYGYTF.

J is TRBJ2-3 and V is TRBV18, with 8 bases matching TRBD2. This CDR3 comprises 16 residues. Germline-derived CDR1 and CDR2 are KGHSH and LQKENI. V trimming: 3 bases; J trimming: 3 bases; junction bases outside the gene matches: 8. Here the CDR3 DNA reads TGTGCCAGCTCACCCCAGCGGGGGCAGAAAACAGATACGCAGTATTTT. Translating it yields CASSPQRGQKTDTQYF. Filled out from reference TRBV18 and TRBJ2-3, the complete variable domain reads NAGVMQNPRHLVRRRGQEARLRCSPMKGHSHVYWYRQLPEEGLKFMVYLQKENIIDESGMPKERFSAEFPKEGPSILRIQQVVRGDSAAYFCASSPQRGQKTDTQYFGPGTRLTVL.

The genes are TRBV15 and TRBJ1-1; D is uncertain. The CDR3 is made up of 12 amino acids. Germline CDR1 and CDR2: LNHNV and YYDKDF (reference sequence). Trimming took off 3 bases at V and 6 bases at J, with 8 bases between the two ends. Here the CDR3 DNA reads TGTGCCACCAGCAGTTTTAAGGCTGAAGCTTTCTTT. Translation gives CATSSFKAEAFF.

The chain links TRBV27 to TRBJ2-6, with TRBD1 matching over 9 bases. Germline assignment: CDR1 MNHEY and CDR2 SMNVEV (reference sequence). This CDR3 region has 19 residues. Trimming cost V 4 bases and J 0 bases; bases outside gene matches: 10. The CDR3 bases are TGTGCCAGCAGTTCCCTCTTCGGACAGGGGATCTCTGGGGCCAACGTCCTGACTTTC. Translation: CASSSLFGQGISGANVLTF.

The gene calls are TRBV7-9 and TRBJ1-4; 7 bases are a match to TRBD1. This CDR3 spans 15 amino acids. Germline loops: CDR1 SEHNR, CDR2 FQNEAQ (reference sequence). V lost 3 bases and J lost 0; bases outside the gene matches: 1. This CDR3 reads CASSLGQTTNEKLFF. The CDR3 nucleotides read TGTGCCAGCAGCTTGGGACAGACAACTAATGAAAAACTGTTTTTT.

The V call is TRBV7-2, the J call TRBJ1-1, with a weak D call TRBD1 (5 bases). CDR1 and CDR2 from the germline V gene are SGHTA and FQGNSA. The V gene lost 4 bases and the J gene lost 6 bases, with 15 bases spanning the gap. CDR3 length: 14 amino acids. Here the CDR3 reads CASSWSGGIAEAFF. The CDR3 nucleotides read TGTGCCAGCAGCTGGAGCGGGGGTATCGCTGAAGCTTTCTTT.

A note on this clone: Different DNA sequences within this sample yield the same CDR3. This chain uses TRBV11-2 with TRBJ2-1, with D hard to call. The CDR3 is 15 residues long. CDR1 is SGHAT and CDR2 is FQNNGV in the germline V gene. Trimming cost V 3 bases and J 1 base, with 10 bases left between them. The CDR3 DNA reads TGTGCCAGCAGCTTGTTGGGTGGGTCCTACAATGAGCAGTTCTTC. The encoded protein is CASSLLGGSYNEQFF.

The V call is TRBV28, the J call TRBJ1-5, with TRBD1 matching over 7 bases. The CDR3 is 18 residues long. The germline CDR1 and CDR2 sequences are MDHEN and SYDVKM. V gave up 0 bases and J gave up 2 bases; unmatched junction bases: 10. The CDR3, as DNA: TGTGCCAGCAGTTTATGGGACAGGAGAGCTGGCGGCAATCAGCCCCAGCATTTT. Translating gives CASSLWDRRAGGNQPQHF.

The V gene is TRBV5-8, the J gene TRBJ2-2, with a weak D call TRBD2 (6 bases). CDR1 and CDR2 (germline): SGHTS, YDEGEE. This CDR3 has 17 residues. V lost 4 bases, J lost 6 bases, and 22 bases lay in between. CDR3 loop: CASSISRRDGGAGELFF. The DNA of the CDR3 is TGTGCCAGCAGCATAAGCCGGCGGGACGGCGGGGCCGGGGAGCTGTTTTTT.

This chain uses TRBV5-1 with TRBJ2-5; D is ambiguous. Germline CDR1 and CDR2: SGHRS and YFSETQ. Trimming removed 2 bases from V and 1 base from J, with 12 bases in between. The CDR3 runs to 15 residues. The CDR3 DNA reads TGCGCCAGCAGCTTAAACTCCGGGCTCCAAGAGACCCAGTACTTC. Protein: CASSLNSGLQETQYF.

The chain recombines TRBV2 with TRBJ2-7; 13 bases map to TRBD2. The length of the CDR3 is 14 residues. Per the germline V gene, CDR1 is SNHLY and CDR2 is FYNNEI. Trimming removed 7 bases from V and 7 bases from J; junction bases left unmatched: 7. CDR3 DNA sequence: TGTGCCAGCAATGGACTAGCGGGGGTCAGGGAGCAGTACTTC. As protein: CASNGLAGVREQYF.

This chain joins TRBV5-1 and TRBJ1-5; D might be TRBD1 (5 bases). The CDR3 sequence is 14 residues long. In germline, CDR1 is SGHRS, CDR2 YFSETQ. The ends were cut back, 4 bases at V and 2 bases at J, with 10 bases in the middle. The CDR3 nucleotides read TGCGCCAGCAGCACTGAAGGGGGCAATCAGCCCCAGCATTTT. Protein product: CASSTEGGNQPQHF. Based on the CDR3 plus reference TRBV5-1 and TRBJ1-5, the full variable domain is KAGVTQTPRYLIKTRGQQVTLSCSPISGHRSVSWYQQTPGQGLQFLFEYFSETQRNKGNFPGRFSGRQFSNSRSEMNVSTLELGDSALYLCASSTEGGNQPQHFGDGTRLSIL.

The chain recombines TRBV9 with TRBJ2-1; the match to TRBD2 covers 9 bases. The J segment lost 2 bases and the V segment lost 4 bases, leaving 7 bases of the junction unmatched. Germline V gene data show CDR1 as SGDLS and CDR2 as YYNGEE. The CDR3 has 16 amino acids. CDR3: CASSLGASGAYNEQFF. CDR3 coding DNA: TGTGCCAGCAGCCTCGGGGCTAGCGGGGCCTACAATGAGCAGTTCTTC. Complete variable domain (other parts from reference TRBV9 and TRBJ2-1): DSGVTQTPKHLITATGQRVTLRCSPRSGDLSVYWYQQSLDQGLQFLIQYYNGEERAKGNILERFSAQQFPDLHSELNLSSLELGDSALYFCASSLGASGAYNEQFFGPGTRLTVL.

Regarding this clone: The sample has other DNA sequences that encode this CDR3 too. The V call is TRBV19, the J call TRBJ2-7; 7 nucleotides match TRBD2. The CDR3 is 15 amino acids. Trimming took 0 bases from V and 3 from J; bases not matched to a gene: 5. CDR1 and CDR2 (germline): LNHDA, SQIVND (reference sequence). The CDR3 is CASSIEARGSYEQYF. The DNA for the CDR3 is TGTGCCAGTAGTATAGAGGCGCGGGGGAGCTACGAGCAGTACTTC. Drawing the rest from reference TRBV19 and TRBJ2-7, the complete variable domain is DGGITQSPKYLFRKEGQNVTLSCEQNLNHDAMYWYRQDPGQGLRLIYYSQIVNDFQKGDIAEGYSVSREKKESFPLTVTSAQKNPTAFYLCASSIEARGSYEQYFGPGTRLTVT.